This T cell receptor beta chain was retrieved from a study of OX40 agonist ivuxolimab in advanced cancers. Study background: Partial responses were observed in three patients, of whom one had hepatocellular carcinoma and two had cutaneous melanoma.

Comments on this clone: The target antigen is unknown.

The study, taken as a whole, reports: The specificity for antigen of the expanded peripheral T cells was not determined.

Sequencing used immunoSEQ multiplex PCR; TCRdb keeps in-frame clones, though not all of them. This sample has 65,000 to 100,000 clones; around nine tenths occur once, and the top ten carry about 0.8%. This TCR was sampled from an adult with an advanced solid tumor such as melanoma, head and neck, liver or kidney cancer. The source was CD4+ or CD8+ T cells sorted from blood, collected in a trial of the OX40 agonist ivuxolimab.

Written as DNA, the CDR3 is TGTGCTAGTGGTTTGGGACTCGGGGCTGCCGAGCAGTTCTTC. Translating gives CASGLGLGAAEQFF. The chain carries TRBV12-5 and TRBJ2-1; D may match TRBD1 or TRBD2 (5 bases each). The length of the CDR3 is 14 residues. The germline gives CDR1 LGHNT, CDR2 FRNRAP. With 1 base removed from V and 10 bases from J, the gap between germline ends came to 14 bases. The variable domain in full, with the rest retrieved from reference TRBV12-5 and TRBJ2-1, is DARVTQTPRHKVTEMGQEVTMRCQPILGHNTVFWYRQTMMQGLELLAYFRNRAPLDDSGMPKDRFSAEMPDATLATLKIQPSEPRDSAVYFCASGLGLGAAEQFFGPGTRLTVL.